These 21 T cell receptor beta chains share one sample of origin, sequenced in a study of beta chain features in type 1 diabetes. The study reverse transcribed the entire isolated RNA, so it sequenced expressed TCRB transcripts. Sequenced by immunoSEQ multiplex PCR; TCRdb stores in-frame clones only, minus some. The sample includes 300,000 to 400,000 clones, approximately 11% of them seen just once. The sample consisted of naive CD4+ T cells from blood. The receptors were sampled from a woman in her twenties or thirties in good health.

Only a few counts were recorded for this clone. V and J are TRBV29-1 and TRBJ2-7; TRBD1 matches at 7 bases. The CDR3 length is 13 residues. Germline CDR1 SQVTM, CDR2 ANQGSEA. With V trimmed by 2 bases and J by 2 bases, 3 bases remained unmatched. The CDR3, as DNA: TGCAGCGTTGAAAGGGACAGCCCCTACGAGCAGTACTTC. It encodes CSVERDSPYEQYF.

V is TRBV5-6 and J is TRBJ2-5; 7 nucleotides align to TRBD2. The germline V gene encodes CDR1 SGHDT and CDR2 YYEEEE. V lost 3 bases and J lost 2; bases outside the gene matches: 7. The CDR3 is 15 residues long. CDR3 protein: CASSWVTSRQETQYF. DNA of the CDR3: TGTGCCAGCAGCTGGGTGACTAGCCGACAAGAGACCCAGTACTTC.

Only a few counts were recorded for this clone. This chain joins TRBV27 and TRBJ2-1, with a possible D match to TRBD2 (6 bases). This CDR3 is 15 amino acids long. Germline values: CDR1 MNHEY, CDR2 SMNVEV (reference sequence). Trimming took off 8 bases at V and 7 bases at J, with 21 bases between the two ends. CDR3 coding DNA: TGTGCCAGCGGCGATCATGGGCTAGCGCGGAATGAGCAGTTCTTC. The encoded protein is CASGDHGLARNEQFF.

The rearrangement links TRBV4-3 to TRBJ1-2; 11 nucleotides line up with TRBD1. J gave up 8 bases and V 0 bases, and 8 bases lay outside the gene matches. The CDR3 is made up of 16 amino acids. Germline V CDR1 and CDR2: LGHNA, YSLEER. CDR3 sequence: CASSQEGTGGSKGYTF. The CDR3 region has the DNA TGCGCCAGCAGCCAAGAAGGGACAGGGGGTTCCAAAGGCTACACCTTC.

The chain has TRBV5-4 and TRBJ2-7; 7 bases line up with TRBD1. V was clipped by 4 bases and J by 5 bases; unmatched bases: 9. CDR1 and CDR2 from the germline V gene are SGHNT and YYREEE (reference sequence). The CDR3 runs to 14 residues. The CDR3 reads CASSKKTGSDEQYF. The CDR3 DNA follows: TGTGCCAGCAGCAAAAAGACAGGGTCTGACGAGCAGTACTTC.

The chain joins TRBV25-1 to TRBJ2-5; 15 bases are shared with TRBD2. This CDR3 contains 18 residues. CDR1 and CDR2 from the germline V gene are MGHDK and SYGVNS. With V trimmed by 3 bases and J by 0 bases, 5 bases remained unmatched. CDR3 coding DNA: TGTGCCAGCAGTGATCCCGGGACTAGCGGGAGGTACCAAGAGACCCAGTACTTC. Protein product: CASSDPGTSGRYQETQYF.

The V call is TRBV18, the J call TRBJ2-2; D is possibly TRBD1 (5 bases). There are 16 residues in the CDR3. The V gene lost 0 bases and the J gene lost 4 bases, with 12 bases spanning the gap. Germline loops: CDR1 KGHSH, CDR2 LQKENI. The CDR3 sequence is CASSPPSGHSTGELFF. CDR3 DNA: TGTGCCAGCTCACCACCGTCCGGACACTCCACCGGGGAGCTGTTTTTT. The whole variable domain, remainder taken from reference TRBV18 and TRBJ2-2, is NAGVMQNPRHLVRRRGQEARLRCSPMKGHSHVYWYRQLPEEGLKFMVYLQKENIIDESGMPKERFSAEFPKEGPSILRIQQVVRGDSAAYFCASSPPSGHSTGELFFGEGSRLTVL.

A few counts support this clone. J is TRBJ2-3 and V is TRBV29-1; 8 bases line up with TRBD2. The germline gives CDR1 SQVTM, CDR2 ANQGSEA. J lost 3 bases, V lost 6 bases, and 5 bases had no gene match. This CDR3 region has 13 residues. The CDR3 loop is CSVTSSGTDTQYF. CDR3 bases: TGCAGCGTCACTTCTAGCGGGACAGATACGCAGTATTTT.

This chain joins TRBV11-2 and TRBJ2-2; weak D call: TRBD2 (5 bases). There are 14 residues in the CDR3. CDR1 and CDR2 from the germline V gene are SGHAT and FQNNGV. V was trimmed by 4 bases and J by 1 base, leaving 7 bases between them. CDR3 sequence reads: CASSSGRNTGELFF. The CDR3 nucleotides read TGTGCCAGCAGCTCGGGAAGGAACACCGGGGAGCTGTTTTTT. The variable domain in full, completed from reference TRBV11-2 and TRBJ2-2, reads EAGVAQSPRYKIIEKRQSVAFWCNPISGHATLYWYQQILGQGPKLLIQFQNNGVVDDSQLPKDRFSAERLKGVDSTLKIQPAKLEDSAVYLCASSSGRNTGELFFGEGSRLTVL.

This clone was seen a few times. V gene TRBV4-3 combines with J gene TRBJ2-7, with D maybe TRBD1 (5 bases). The CDR3 runs to 13 residues. CDR1 and CDR2 (germline): LGHNA, YSLEER. V lost 2 bases to trimming and J lost 7 bases, with 12 bases between them. CDR3: CASSQWVQGEQYF. The CDR3 DNA is TGCGCCAGCAGCCAATGGGTCCAGGGAGAGCAGTACTTC.

There are a few counts of this clone. This chain joins TRBV19 and TRBJ2-2, with a weak D call TRBD1 (5 bases). The CDR3 runs 14 residues. Trimming took off 3 bases at V and 6 bases at J, with 11 bases between the two ends. Per the germline V gene, CDR1 is LNHDA and CDR2 is SQIVND (reference sequence). The chain's CDR3 is CASSMGPGSGELFF. CDR3 DNA sequence: TGTGCCAGTAGTATGGGGCCGGGTTCCGGGGAGCTGTTTTTT.

The chain has TRBV13 and TRBJ2-5; 8 bases line up with TRBD2. The DNA end lines up better with TRBJ2-7; the J call may be wrong. This CDR3 comprises 15 residues. Per germline, CDR1 PRHDT and CDR2 FYEKMQ (reference sequence). The CDR3 DNA follows: TGTGCCAGCAGCCCACCGGGACTAGAAAGCCACGAGCAGTACTTC. It encodes CASSPPGLESHEQYF.

V gene TRBV27 combines with J gene TRBJ1-2, with 7 bases lining up with TRBD1. The length of the CDR3 is 14 residues. Trimming cost V 6 bases and J 2 bases; bases outside gene matches: 6. Germline assignment: CDR1 MNHEY and CDR2 SMNVEV (reference sequence). CDR3 nucleotide sequence: TGTGCCAGCAGCTCACGACAGGGCAACTATGGCTACACCTTC. Translated: CASSSRQGNYGYTF.

A few counts support this clone. CDR3 sequence: CASSQGTINQPQHF. The CDR3, as DNA: TGTGCCAGCAGCCAAGGGACTATCAATCAGCCCCAGCATTTT. V gene TRBV7-2 combines with J gene TRBJ1-5; D might be TRBD1 (5 bases). Trimming pared 5 bases from V and 3 bases from J, leaving 11 bases between. The CDR3 loop spans 14 amino acids. Germline V CDR1 and CDR2: SGHTA, FQGNSA.

This clone was seen a few times. The gene calls are TRBV9 and TRBJ2-1; no definite D call. The CDR3 is made up of 15 amino acids. Trimming removed 4 bases from V and 0 bases from J, with 11 bases in between. Germline CDR1 is SGDLS and CDR2 is YYNGEE. CDR3 residues: CASSPTEASYNEQFF. The CDR3 coding sequence is TGTGCCAGCAGCCCAACTGAAGCCTCCTACAATGAGCAGTTCTTC.

This clone was counted between two and nine times. This chain joins TRBV29-1 and TRBJ1-1; D not resolved. V lost 4 bases, J lost 2 bases, and 11 bases lay in between. CDR1 SQVTM and CDR2 ANQGSEA come from the germline V gene. The CDR3 runs 13 residues. For the CDR3, the DNA is TGCAGCGTTGGGACTTCGGGTAACACTGAAGCTTTCTTT. Its protein product is CSVGTSGNTEAFF.

This rearrangement joins TRBV19 to TRBJ2-3; no reliable D call. The CDR3 is 15 residues long. From germline, CDR1 is LNHDA and CDR2 SQIVND (reference sequence). The V and J ends lost 3 bases and 4 bases respectively, with 14 bases between them. The CDR3 DNA is TGTGCCAGTAGTATCTCTCAGGCTTTGGCAGATACGCAGTATTTT. Protein: CASSISQALADTQYF.

CDR3 nucleotides: TGTGCCAGCAGCTCGGAGGGCGGAAACAATGAGCAGTTCTTC. Its protein product is CASSSEGGNNEQFF. The J gene is TRBJ2-1, the V gene TRBV11-3, with D tentatively TRBD2 (6 bases). Germline lookup yields CDR1 SGHNT and CDR2 YENEEA. The CDR3 is 14 residues long. Trimming took 4 bases from V and 5 from J, leaving 12 bases between them.

This clone has more than one count but fewer than ten. The rearrangement links TRBV29-1 to TRBJ2-7; 7 bases line up with TRBD1. The V segment lost 6 bases and the J segment 6 bases; nucleotides outside the gene matches: 8. The CDR3 contains 12 residues. CDR1 and CDR2 from the germline V gene are SQVTM and ANQGSEA. In DNA, the CDR3 is TGCAGCGTCTTGGGACAGAAAACCGAGCAGTACTTC. Protein product: CSVLGQKTEQYF.

This chain joins TRBV15 and TRBJ2-6; tentative D call: TRBD2 (5 bases). V was shortened by 0 bases and J by 0 bases, with 15 bases between the two germline ends. CDR1 and CDR2 from the germline V gene are LNHNV and YYDKDF (reference sequence). The CDR3 has 19 residues. The CDR3 region has the DNA TGTGCCACCAGCAGAGATCGGCCCTTGGGAGCCTCTGGGGCCAACGTCCTGACTTTC. This codes for CATSRDRPLGASGANVLTF.

There are a few counts of this clone. V is TRBV5-1 and J is TRBJ2-5; 7 bases map to TRBD1. The CDR3 totals 17 residues. Per the germline V gene, CDR1 is SGHRS and CDR2 is YFSETQ. After removal of 5 bases from V and 3 bases from J, the junction contained 16 bases not matched to a gene. Here the CDR3 reads CASSLEARSTGKETQYF. CDR3 bases: TGCGCCAGCAGTTTAGAAGCTCGCTCGACAGGGAAAGAGACCCAGTACTTC.